This T cell receptor (beta chain) stems from a study of shared clonotypes between healthy human individuals (TCRdb year 2020). About the study as a whole: A couple of women and a few men aged 18 to 49 years were included in the cohort. For each donor, CD4 naive and CD4 memory were each given three plates, CD8 naive was given two plates, and CD8 memory was given one plate. To estimate repertoire size and how much clonotypes are shared between individuals, the study performed deep sequencing of blood TCR repertoires from five healthy adults. To increase sequencing depth and limit assay-specific biases, TCR repertoire library preparation and sequencing were carried out by different laboratories using diverse techniques. Between about 0.8 and 9 billion PBMCs per donor were obtained by leukapheresis.

The CDR3 runs 14 residues from the cysteine to the phenylalanine. The entry retains the CDR3 DNA only, 42 bases that are in frame from base 1. CDR1 and CDR2 are read off the germline V gene (reference sequence) as LNHDA and SQIVND. The germline V and J ends show losses of 6 bases and 5 bases respectively, and no gene match explains 8 bases of the junction. Healthy HIV-negative adults with no recently reported acute infections or vaccinations were included as donors. Only Caucasian adults living in Nashville, Tennessee, USA were represented among the donors. Magnetic negative selection was used to enrich CD4+ T cells, after which naive cells were positively selected on CD45RA and the negative fraction became the memory subset. Blood was collected by leukapheresis, and PBMCs were isolated by Ficoll-Histopaque density gradient centrifugation and then cryopreserved in liquid nitrogen vapor phase. Purity and quantity of every magnetically sorted T cell population were checked by analytical flow cytometry. Genomic DNA was isolated from every sorted fraction and measured by UV absorbance on a Nanodrop 2000c.

Beyond this particular receptor, the publication reports: Clonotypes shared by all four sorted-subset donors showed higher generation probabilities than non-shared clonotypes. Naive subsets generally had larger estimated clonotype richness than memory subsets. Pairwise subsampling indicated that sequencing depth was expected to affect the degree of clonotype sharing among donors. Across four donors, about 4.5% of naive CD4, approximately 3.6% of naive CD8, approximately 2.5% of memory CD4, and under 0.45% of memory CD8 clonotypes were shared. Because the study included a small number of donors, the genetic and exposure-history diversity represented was limited. Sampling was restricted to blood, and TCR repertoires in tissues likely differ from the TCR repertoires found in blood. Rarefaction of sorted-subset datasets indicated incomplete sequencing despite the large sequencing depth.

This clone was counted a few times. Its antigen is currently not known. The record has no base qualities; no much larger clone is one base away. TCR CDR3 regions were amplified from genomic DNA by multiplex PCR using the deep immunoSEQ assay. Genomic DNA extracted from each cell subset was distributed evenly over all wells of several immunoSEQ 96-well plates, and each plate served as one replicate. For sorted subsets, each replicate PCR was loaded with around 220 ng genomic DNA, equivalent to 25,000 to 35,000 T cell genomes. The purified libraries were quantified using a Qubit 3.0 fluorometer, sized with a Bioanalyzer 2100, and then quantified again using the KAPA Library Quantification kit. Each immunoSEQ 96-well plate was sequenced on its own single-read 150-cycle Illumina NextSeq 550 flow cell. On the authors' methods: Because the immunoSEQ output held only junctional sequences and lacked quality scores, the filtering could not match the filtering applied to full-length reads. Sequences were annotated with PyIR, a Python wrapper for IgBLAST v1.9, and V/J genes and CDR3 were assigned using IMGT germline references. Reads were filtered out if the reads had weak V/J assignments (E-value above 1e-6), no CDR3, stop codons, out-of-frame junctions, or ambiguous translated residues. V3J clonotypes were defined as sequences sharing the same inferred V gene, J gene, and CDR3 amino acid sequence. The percentage overlap between two repertoires was calculated by dividing the number of shared unique clonotypes by the size of the smaller repertoire. Richness of each repertoire was evaluated using RTK rarefaction, the Chao1 estimator, and Recon v2.1 estimates of unobserved clonotypes. OLGA was used to compute generation probabilities for all TCRbeta clonotypes that the gDNA method yielded from a few donors. Sourced from immuneACCESS, this table was stored by TCRdb with only in-frame sequences that have V and J called. A share of the clones is absent; for the studies checked, an unresolved V gene accounts for under half, and the remainder has no known explanation. V, J and clone size derive from that table, while D and trimming were established from the DNA sequence. For this sample the table gives around 700,000 clones, of which around 72% were detected only once. Approximately 1.8% of the sample goes to the ten largest clones.

The sequence links TRBV19 to TRBJ1-1; TRBD1 agrees with 8 junctional bases. The sequenced material came from memory CD4+ T cells sorted from blood. The sample's cell subset or site label, in plain terms: CD45RA-negative fraction. The clonotype comes from a woman aged 25 to 39 in good health. The nucleotides are TGTGCCAGTAGGGATCGACAGGGGCTTACTGAAGCTTTCTTT. The encoded protein is CASRDRQGLTEAFF.